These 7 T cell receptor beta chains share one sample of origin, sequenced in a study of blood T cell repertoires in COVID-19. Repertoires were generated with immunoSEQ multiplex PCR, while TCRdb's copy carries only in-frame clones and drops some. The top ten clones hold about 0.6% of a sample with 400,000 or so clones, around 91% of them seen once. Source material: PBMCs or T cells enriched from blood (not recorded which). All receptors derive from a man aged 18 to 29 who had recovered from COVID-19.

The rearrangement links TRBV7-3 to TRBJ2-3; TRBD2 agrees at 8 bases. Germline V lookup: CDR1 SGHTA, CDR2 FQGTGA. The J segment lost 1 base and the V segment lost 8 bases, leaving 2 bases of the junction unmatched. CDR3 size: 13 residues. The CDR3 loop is CASATSGTDTQYF. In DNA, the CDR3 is TGTGCCAGCGCGACTAGCGGCACAGATACGCAGTATTTT.

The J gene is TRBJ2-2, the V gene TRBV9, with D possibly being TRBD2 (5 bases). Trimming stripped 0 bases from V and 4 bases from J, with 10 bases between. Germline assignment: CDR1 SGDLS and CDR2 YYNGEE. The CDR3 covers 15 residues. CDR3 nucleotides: TGTGCCAGCAGCGTAGCTACAGCGGTCACCGGGGAGCTGTTTTTT. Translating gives CASSVATAVTGELFF.

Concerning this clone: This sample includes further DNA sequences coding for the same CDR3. The CDR3 bases are TGTGCCAGCAGCCCAGGACAGGGCAATCAGCCCCAGCATTTT. This encodes CASSPGQGNQPQHF. This chain joins TRBV7-9 and TRBJ1-5, with 7 nucleotides matching TRBD1. With V trimmed by 5 bases and J by 2 bases, 3 bases remained unmatched. The CDR3 spans 14 residues. CDR1 and CDR2 (germline): SEHNR, FQNEAQ (reference sequence). Looking up the rest from reference TRBV7-9 and TRBJ1-5 gives the full variable domain: DTGVSQNPRHKITKRGQNVTFRCDPISEHNRLYWYRQTLGQGPEFLTYFQNEAQLEKSRLLSDRFSAERPKGSFSTLEIQRTEQGDSAMYLCASSPGQGNQPQHFGDGTRLSIL.

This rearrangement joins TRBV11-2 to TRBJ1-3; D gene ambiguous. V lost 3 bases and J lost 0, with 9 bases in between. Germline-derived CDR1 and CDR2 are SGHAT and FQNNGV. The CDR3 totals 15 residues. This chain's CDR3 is CASSLIASSGNTIYF. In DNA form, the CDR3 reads TGTGCCAGCAGCTTGATCGCCAGCTCTGGAAACACCATATATTTT.

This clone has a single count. The CDR3 is CATRRGRGNYGYTF. As DNA, the CDR3 is TGTGCCACCAGGAGAGGACGGGGTAACTATGGCTACACCTTC. This rearrangement joins TRBV19 to TRBJ1-2; D remains unclear. In germline, CDR1 is LNHDA, CDR2 SQIVND (reference sequence). V lost 10 bases to trimming and J lost 1 base, with 16 bases between them. This CDR3 has 14 amino acids.

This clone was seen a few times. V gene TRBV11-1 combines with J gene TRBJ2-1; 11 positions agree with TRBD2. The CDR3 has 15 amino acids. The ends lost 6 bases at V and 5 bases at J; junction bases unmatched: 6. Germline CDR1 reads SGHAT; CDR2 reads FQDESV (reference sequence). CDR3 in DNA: TGTGCCAGCAGTACCGGGACTAGCGGAAACAATGAGCAGTTCTTC. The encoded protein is CASSTGTSGNNEQFF.

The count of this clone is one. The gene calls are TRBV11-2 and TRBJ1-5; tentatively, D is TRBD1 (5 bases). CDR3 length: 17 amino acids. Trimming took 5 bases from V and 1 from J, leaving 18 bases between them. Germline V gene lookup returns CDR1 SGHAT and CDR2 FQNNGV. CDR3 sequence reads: CASSPPTGGLSNQPQHF. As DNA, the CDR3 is TGTGCCAGCAGCCCTCCCACAGGTGGGTTAAGCAATCAGCCCCAGCATTTT.